The 32 T cell receptor beta chains below come from one sample, sequenced in a study of read filtering for tumor transcriptome and immune sequencing. This library used about 360 ng RNA and molecular barcoded adaptors spanning alpha/delta and beta/gamma chains. TCRdb ran MiXCR on the reads and lists one entry per CDR3 protein. The sample yields about 130,000 distinct CDR3 sequences, roughly 13% seen once. Sequencing used a population of CD138-negative cells sorted from bone marrow. Receptors originate from a donor over 35 with multiple myeloma.

This clonotype was seen many times. This sequence joins TRBV11-2 and TRBJ1-1; D gene unclear. V lost 4 bases, J lost 0 bases, and 15 bases lay in between. The CDR3 runs to 16 residues. The germline gives CDR1 SGHAT, CDR2 FQNNGV. The chain's CDR3 is CASSWILGQVNTEAFF. The CDR3 region has the DNA TGTGCCAGCAGCTGGATCTTGGGCCAAGTGAACACTGAAGCTTTCTTT.

DNA for the CDR3: TGCGCCAGCAGCTCCGGGACTGCGCTGACTGGGGCCAACGTCCTGACTTTC. This gives the protein CASSSGTALTGANVLTF. The V and J genes are TRBV5-1 and TRBJ2-6; perhaps TRBD2 as D (6 bases). Trimming pared 3 bases from V and 2 bases from J, leaving 15 bases between. Germline V gene sequence: CDR1 SGHRS, CDR2 YFSETQ. CDR3 size: 17 residues.

This clonotype was picked up one time. Relative to the germline gene, one junction end is altered; a read error may explain this. The chain is built from TRBV7-9 and TRBJ2-2; D gene unclear. Germline CDR1 SEHNR, CDR2 FQNEAQ (reference sequence). There are 14 residues in the CDR3. In DNA, the CDR3 is TGTGCCAGCAGCTTAGGGACGAACTCCGGGGAGCTGTTTTTT. Amino acid sequence: CASSLGTNSGELFF. The full variable domain, its missing parts supplied by reference TRBV7-9 and TRBJ2-2, is DTGVSQNPRHKITKRGQNVTFRCDPISEHNRLYWYRQTLGQGPEFLTYFQNEAQLEKSRLLSDRFSAERPKGSFSTLEIQRTEQGDSAMYLCASSLGTNSGELFFGEGSRLTVL.

The table lists this clonotype with many counts. The chain carries TRBV29-1 and TRBJ1-1; 7 bases match TRBD1. The V gene's germline CDR1 is SQVTM and CDR2 ANQGSEA. The junction had 7 bases not matched to a gene; V was cut back by 6 bases and J by 3 bases. This CDR3 comprises 13 residues. The CDR3 here is CSVRGLRDTEAFF. CDR3 nucleotide sequence: TGCAGCGTGAGGGGGCTAAGGGACACTGAAGCTTTCTTT.

This clonotype was seen only a few times. This chain joins TRBV28 and TRBJ2-1; TRBD2 aligns across 10 bases. The CDR3 sequence is 16 residues long. With 8 bases clipped from V and 2 bases from J, the junction kept 9 bases outside the gene matches. CDR1 MDHEN and CDR2 SYDVKM come from the germline V gene. The CDR3 loop is CASGSIGLAAYNEQFF. The DNA of the CDR3 is TGTGCCAGCGGATCCATAGGACTAGCGGCCTACAATGAGCAGTTCTTC. Full variable domain (remainder filled in from reference TRBV28 and TRBJ2-1): DVKVTQSSRYLVKRTGEKVFLECVQDMDHENMFWYRQDPGLGLRLIYFSYDVKMKEKGDIPEGYSVSREKKERFSLILESASTNQTSMYLCASGSIGLAAYNEQFFGPGTRLTVL.

As for this clonotype: This may arise from a read error, as a much more abundant clone is one base away. The CDR3 bases are TGCGCCAGCAGCCGTAGGTCCCCTACTAGCGGGGGTGGCATCGGGGAGCTGTTTTTT. It encodes CASSRRSPTSGGGIGELFF. The V call is TRBV4-1, the J call TRBJ2-2; 11 bases match TRBD2. Germline V gene lookup returns CDR1 MGHRA and CDR2 YSYEKL. After removal of 4 bases from V and 7 bases from J, the junction contained 17 bases not matched to a gene. The CDR3 length is 19 residues.

This clonotype was counted a few times. The chain is built from TRBV7-8 and TRBJ1-5; weak D call: TRBD1 (6 bases). The CDR3 loop spans 15 amino acids. V lost 4 bases to trimming and J lost 4 bases, with 14 bases between them. Germline values: CDR1 SGHVS, CDR2 FQNEAQ. The CDR3 sequence is CASSSRQEGNQPQHF. The CDR3 DNA reads as TGTGCCAGCAGCTCGCGACAGGAGGGGAATCAGCCCCAGCATTTT.

This clonotype was seen repeatedly, ten times or more. The rearrangement joins TRBV30 to TRBJ2-2; 7 bases fit TRBD1. After removal of 0 bases from V and 3 bases from J, the junction contained 7 bases not matched to a gene. This CDR3 is built from 16 residues. Germline loops: CDR1 GTSNPN, CDR2 SVGIG (reference sequence). CDR3 in DNA: TGTGCCTGGAGTGTACGAGGGGGCTGGGACACCGGGGAGCTGTTTTTT. Its protein is CAWSVRGGWDTGELFF.

This clonotype was observed at least ten times. The rearrangement links TRBV5-6 to TRBJ1-1; D gene ambiguous. This CDR3 has 15 residues. V lost 0 bases and J 1 base, leaving 10 bases between the germline ends. CDR1 is SGHDT, CDR2 YYEEEE, per germline. The CDR3 spells CASSLVYERNTEAFF. DNA for the CDR3: TGTGCCAGCAGCTTGGTTTATGAGAGGAACACTGAAGCTTTCTTT. Looking up the rest from reference TRBV5-6 and TRBJ1-1 gives the full variable domain: DAGVTQSPTHLIKTRGQQVTLRCSPKSGHDTVSWYQQALGQGPQFIFQYYEEEERQRGNFPDRFSGHQFPNYSSELNVNALLLGDSALYLCASSLVYERNTEAFFGQGTRLTVV.

This clonotype was observed a few times. The chain uses TRBV19 and TRBJ1-4, with no clear D. Between the trimmed V and J ends, which lost 3 bases and 7 bases, there was a span of 12 bases. Germline assignment: CDR1 LNHDA and CDR2 SQIVND (reference sequence). The CDR3 spans 14 residues. The CDR3 DNA reads TGTGCCAGTAGTATGGTCCCGGCGAGTGAAAAACTGTTTTTT. Its translation is CASSMVPASEKLFF.

Only a few counts were recorded for this clonotype. At one of its ends the junction is not consistent with the germline gene, which may arise from a read error. The rearrangement uses TRBV29-1 and TRBJ2-5; 8 bases map to TRBD2. CDR1 is SQVTM and CDR2 is ANQGSEA in the germline V gene. This CDR3 has 11 residues. This CDR3 is CSVTGRETRYF. The CDR3 DNA follows: TGCAGCGTTACCGGGAGGGAGACCCGGTACTTC.

The genes are TRBV7-9 and TRBJ2-5; D is uncertain. This CDR3 has 16 residues. Germline CDR1 SEHNR, CDR2 FQNEAQ (reference sequence). The V and J ends lost 6 bases and 5 bases respectively, with 22 bases between them. Here the CDR3 DNA reads TGTGCCAGCAGTCAAAGCTCCTACATCGGCAGGGAGACCCAGTACTTC. It translates to CASSQSSYIGRETQYF. Drawing the rest from reference TRBV7-9 and TRBJ2-5, the complete variable domain is DTGVSQNPRHKITKRGQNVTFRCDPISEHNRLYWYRQTLGQGPEFLTYFQNEAQLEKSRLLSDRFSAERPKGSFSTLEIQRTEQGDSAMYLCASSQSSYIGRETQYFGPGTRLLVL.

This chain connects TRBV7-8 to TRBJ2-7, with D tentatively TRBD1 or TRBD2 (5 bases each). The ends were cut back, 4 bases at V and 9 bases at J, with 16 bases in the middle. The CDR3 has 13 residues. The germline V gene has CDR1 SGHVS and CDR2 FQNEAQ. Written as DNA, the CDR3 is TGTGCCAGCAGCTGGGGGACCACTACGGGGCAGTACTTC. Its protein product is CASSWGTTTGQYF.

This clonotype was detected many times. This sequence joins TRBV5-1 and TRBJ1-1; D call uncertain. V was pared by 2 bases and J by 6 bases, with 17 bases between. Germline CDR1 and CDR2: SGHRS and YFSETQ. The CDR3 loop spans 15 amino acids. The CDR3 nucleotides are TGCGCCAGCAGCTTTAACCGCGGGAGTGGCGCTGAAGCTTTCTTT. As protein: CASSFNRGSGAEAFF.

This clonotype was observed at least ten times. J is TRBJ2-3 and V is TRBV5-6; the D is unclear. The CDR3 extends over 15 amino acids. V was pared by 4 bases and J by 5 bases, with 17 bases between. The germline gives CDR1 SGHDT, CDR2 YYEEEE. The CDR3 DNA reads TGTGCCAGCAGCCGCCCTCTCATTCTGGGAGATACGCAGTATTTT. Translated: CASSRPLILGDTQYF.

This clonotype was counted many times. V is TRBV5-1 and J is TRBJ2-5; either TRBD1 or TRBD2 may fit D (5 bases each). CDR1 SGHRS and CDR2 YFSETQ come from the germline V gene. The V and J ends lost 4 bases and 3 bases respectively, with 16 bases between them. The CDR3 length is 15 residues. CDR3 bases: TGCGCCAGCAGCCCCCGTCCAGGGAGTGAAGAGACCCAGTACTTC. This translates into CASSPRPGSEETQYF.

Comments on this clonotype: This sequence may be a read error, since a much larger clone differs from it by one base. The rearrangement uses TRBV29-1 and TRBJ2-5; 8 nucleotides align to TRBD1. Germline CDR1 is SQVTM and CDR2 is ANQGSEA. The CDR3 runs 12 residues. The chain's CDR3 is CSVKDRVETLYF. The DNA of the CDR3 is TGCAGCGTTAAGGACAGGGTGGAGACCCTGTACTTC.

This clonotype appeared many times. This CDR3 reads CASSSSSGPEQFF. The CDR3, as DNA: TGTGCCAGCAGCTCTAGCAGCGGACCCGAGCAGTTCTTC. The gene calls are TRBV7-8 and TRBJ2-1; a possible D gene is TRBD2 (5 bases). This CDR3 is 13 amino acids long. V dropped 4 bases and J dropped 10 bases, with 14 bases sitting between them. In germline, CDR1 is SGHVS, CDR2 FQNEAQ. Looking up the rest from reference TRBV7-8 and TRBJ2-1 gives the full variable domain: GAGVSQSPRYKVAKRGQDVALRCDPISGHVSLFWYQQALGQGPEFLTYFQNEAQLDKSGLPSDRFFAERPEGSVSTLKIQRTQQEDSAVYLCASSSSSGPEQFFGPGTRLTVL.

On this clonotype: Since a much larger clone is just one base distant, this may be a read error. The CDR3 does not close with the conserved phenylalanine or tryptophan, likely indicating a read error. This chain joins TRBV9 and TRBJ2-1; 12 nucleotides align to TRBD1. Per the germline V gene, CDR1 is SGDLS and CDR2 is YYNGEE. Losses at the gene ends were 3 bases for V and 9 bases for J; bases not matched to a gene: 7. This CDR3 comprises 15 residues. CDR3 nucleotide sequence: TGTGCCAGCAGCGAGGGACAGGGGGCAGTCGGTGAGCAGTTCTCC. Protein: CASSEGQGAVGEQFS.

At least ten counts were recorded for this clonotype. The chain recombines TRBV5-1 with TRBJ2-1, with D hard to call. V lost 0 bases, J lost 3 bases, and 10 bases lay in between. The CDR3 covers 15 residues. The germline gives CDR1 SGHRS, CDR2 YFSETQ. The CDR3 reads CASSLVLSGYNEQFF. The DNA of the CDR3 is TGCGCCAGCAGCTTGGTCCTCTCTGGCTACAATGAGCAGTTCTTC.

This clonotype was counted between two and nine times. A much more abundant neighbour one base away suggests this may be a read error. Without the conserved terminal phenylalanine or tryptophan, this CDR3 likely stems from a read error. This sequence joins TRBV2 and TRBJ1-2; 8 bases line up with TRBD1. This CDR3 contains 14 residues. Germline lookup yields CDR1 SNHLY and CDR2 FYNNEI. V shed 7 bases and J 1 base; nucleotides not matched to a gene: 5. The CDR3 is CASMRTGINYGYTL. The CDR3 coding sequence is TGTGCCAGCATGCGGACAGGGATTAACTATGGCTACACCCTC.

This rearrangement joins TRBV9 to TRBJ2-2; D is perhaps TRBD1 (5 bases). Germline V gene sequence: CDR1 SGDLS, CDR2 YYNGEE. CDR3 length: 16 residues. Trimming pared 2 bases from V and 4 bases from J, leaving 15 bases between. The DNA of the CDR3 is TGTGCCAGCAGCGTTGCAGGGTTTGGCGGCACCGGGGAGCTGTTTTTT. It codes for CASSVAGFGGTGELFF.

The sample holds many counts of this clonotype. V usage is TRBV4-1 and J usage is TRBJ1-5; D perhaps matches TRBD1 (5 bases). V was shortened by 4 bases and J by 5 bases, with 12 bases between the two germline ends. This CDR3 region has 14 residues. CDR1 is MGHRA, CDR2 YSYEKL, per germline. The CDR3, as DNA: TGCGCCAGCAGCCCGCGGACATATGATCAGCCCCAGCATTTT. Encoded protein: CASSPRTYDQPQHF.

This clonotype occurred many times. V usage is TRBV20-1 and J usage is TRBJ2-7; 7 bases map to TRBD1. The CDR3 is 14 residues long. V lost 6 bases, J lost 5 bases, and 13 bases stayed unmatched. The germline CDR1 and CDR2 sequences are DFQATT and SNEGSKA (reference sequence). The CDR3 loop reads CSAHPRTGLNEQYF. The CDR3 nucleotides are TGCAGTGCCCACCCGAGGACAGGTTTGAACGAGCAGTACTTC.

This clonotype was found many times. This sequence joins TRBV29-1 and TRBJ1-5, with a weak D call TRBD1 (6 bases). V lost 4 bases and J lost 4, with 14 bases in between. Germline V gene data show CDR1 as SQVTM and CDR2 as ANQGSEA. The CDR3 spans 14 residues. The CDR3 region has the DNA TGCAGCGTTGGGGAGACAGGCATAAATCAGCCCCAGCATTTT. Amino acids: CSVGETGINQPQHF. Drawing the rest from reference TRBV29-1 and TRBJ1-5, the complete variable domain is SAVISQKPSRDICQRGTSLTIQCQVDSQVTMMFWYRQQPGQSLTLIATANQGSEATYESGFVIDKFPISRPNLTFSTLTVSNMSPEDSSIYLCSVGETGINQPQHFGDGTRLSIL.

In its sample, this clonotype was seen many times. The V and J genes are TRBV7-9 and TRBJ1-4, with D unresolved. This CDR3 has 12 amino acids. Per the germline V gene, CDR1 is SEHNR and CDR2 is FQNEAQ (reference sequence). V gave up 6 bases and J gave up 6 bases, with 8 bases separating them. The CDR3 here is CASSRTDEKLFF. For the CDR3, the DNA is TGTGCCAGCAGTAGGACGGATGAAAAACTGTTTTTT.

The sample holds many counts of this clonotype. The V and J genes are TRBV6-5 and TRBJ2-2; D is perhaps TRBD2 (7 bases). Deletions cut 0 bases from V and 3 bases from J, with 11 bases between. There are 16 residues in the CDR3. Germline V lookup: CDR1 MNHEY, CDR2 SVGAGI. The CDR3 is CASSYSGGHDTGELFF. CDR3 nucleotide sequence: TGTGCCAGCAGTTACTCGGGGGGGCACGACACCGGGGAGCTGTTTTTT.

This clonotype was counted many times. V and J are TRBV29-1 and TRBJ2-5, with 10 bases identical to TRBD1. The germline V gene has CDR1 SQVTM and CDR2 ANQGSEA. J was trimmed by 5 bases and V by 5 bases; bases with no gene match: 5. This CDR3 region has 13 residues. CDR3 sequence (DNA): TGCAGCGTTAGGACAGGGGGTATGGAGACCCAGTACTTC. Its protein product is CSVRTGGMETQYF.

The sample holds many counts of this clonotype. The chain links TRBV7-8 to TRBJ2-3; 9 positions agree with TRBD1. V lost 7 bases to trimming and J lost 3 bases; unmatched junction nucleotides: 8. The CDR3 contains 15 residues. Looked up from germline, CDR1 is SGHVS and CDR2 is FQNEAQ. CDR3 loop: CASTSSQGATDTQYF. The CDR3 DNA is TGTGCCAGCACCTCCTCACAGGGGGCAACAGATACGCAGTATTTT.

This clonotype was seen many times. The chain links TRBV10-3 to TRBJ2-1, with a weak D call TRBD2 (5 bases). CDR1 is ENHRY and CDR2 is SYGVKD in the germline V gene. The germline V and J ends were trimmed by 11 bases and 0 bases, with 14 bases remaining between them. This CDR3 contains 14 residues. The CDR3 coding sequence is TGTGCCGTCAACAACGGGGACTCCTACAATGAGCAGTTCTTC. This codes for CAVNNGDSYNEQFF.

This clonotype was detected many times. This rearrangement joins TRBV29-1 to TRBJ2-2; no reliable D call. The CDR3 is 13 residues long. The germline V gene has CDR1 SQVTM and CDR2 ANQGSEA. Trimming removed 4 bases from V and 5 bases from J, with 11 bases in between. The CDR3 protein is CSVGTTRTGELFF. The CDR3 DNA follows: TGCAGCGTTGGGACCACGAGGACCGGGGAGCTGTTTTTT.

This clonotype was picked up many times. The CDR3 here is CAAAPGLSSYNEQFF. For the CDR3, the DNA is TGTGCCGCCGCCCCGGGACTATCCTCCTACAATGAGCAGTTCTTC. The V and J genes are TRBV6-2 or TRBV6-3 and TRBJ2-1, with 7 positions matching TRBD2. J was trimmed by 0 bases and V by 11 bases; bases with no gene match: 10. Germline CDR1 reads MNHEY; CDR2 reads SVGEGT. The CDR3 totals 15 residues.